These 4 T cell receptor beta chains originate from one sample sequenced in a study of human T cells and chemical hapten exposure. TCRdb reanalysed the RACE reads using MiXCR and keeps one entry per CDR3 protein. This repertoire shows about 380,000 distinct CDR3 sequences, 5.1% found once; its top ten account for around 2.6%. Time point in this sample: pre-sensitization, week 0. As to treatment: therapeutic diphenylcyclopropenone sensitization with weekly scalp DPC. Sequences were derived from whole blood, sampled in connection with sensitization to the hapten diphenylcyclopropenone (DPC). All receptors come from a woman in her forties or fifties with alopecia areata. Some clones in this sample may be carry-over from other donors' samples.

This clonotype has more than one count but fewer than ten. This chain joins TRBV29-1 and TRBJ1-2, with 7 bases matching TRBD1. The trim removed 2 bases at V and 8 bases at J, leaving 8 bases unmatched. Germline V gene data show CDR1 as SQVTM and CDR2 as ANQGSEA. This CDR3 region has 13 residues. The DNA for the CDR3 is TGCAGCGTTGAACGGGGGCTAGGGGGCGGCTACACCTTC. Translation gives CSVERGLGGGYTF.

This clonotype came up many times. The V gene is TRBV18, the J gene TRBJ1-1; the D is unclear. The CDR3 has 14 residues. Between the trimmed V and J ends, which lost 6 bases and 0 bases, there was a span of 11 bases. Germline V CDR1 and CDR2: KGHSH, LQKENI. The CDR3 nucleotides are TGTGCCAGCTCGAGCAGCGCTCTGAACACTGAAGCTTTCTTT. Protein product: CASSSSALNTEAFF.

The chain is built from TRBV27 and TRBJ2-3; TRBD2 agrees at 14 bases. Looked up from germline, CDR1 is MNHEY and CDR2 is SMNVEV (reference sequence). J was trimmed by 0 bases and V by 5 bases; bases with no gene match: 13. The CDR3 totals 20 residues. CDR3 DNA: TGTGCCAGCAGTGGGATGGGACTAGCGGGAGTGACTACTAGCACAGATACGCAGTATTTT. Translated: CASSGMGLAGVTTSTDTQYF.

This sequence joins TRBV7-2 and TRBJ1-2; D possibly corresponds to TRBD1 (5 bases). The CDR3 spans 15 residues. The ends were cut back, 1 base at V and 8 bases at J, with 17 bases in the middle. Germline CDR1 SGHTA, CDR2 FQGNSA. The CDR3 is CASSLGDPLNEGYTF. The CDR3 DNA follows: TGTGCCAGCAGCTTAGGGGACCCACTAAATGAAGGCTACACCTTC.